These 28 T cell receptor beta chains share one sample of origin, sequenced in a study of ipilimumab plus nivolumab after autologous stem cell transplantation. The data were produced by immunoSEQ multiplex PCR, yet TCRdb's version contains in-frame clones alone and is incomplete. There are 20,000 to 25,000 clones in the sample; 75% to 85% occur only once, and 15% to 25% lies in the top ten. This specimen consisted of PBMCs, obtained in a trial of ipilimumab plus nivolumab as post-transplant consolidation. The receptors stem from a male donor with diffuse large B-cell lymphoma.

The chain combines TRBV7-9 with TRBJ2-2, with 10 bases identical to TRBD1. The V gene end was trimmed by 4 bases and the J gene end by 4 bases; junction bases not matched to a gene: 12. The germline V gene has CDR1 SEHNR and CDR2 FQNEAQ (reference sequence). CDR3 length: 18 amino acids. The CDR3 reads CASSSDRGLGAGTGELFF. DNA of the CDR3: TGTGCCAGCAGCTCCGACAGGGGGCTGGGGGCCGGCACCGGGGAGCTGTTTTTT.

V gene TRBV29-1 combines with J gene TRBJ1-1; 7 bases agree with TRBD1. The germline CDR1 and CDR2 sequences are SQVTM and ANQGSEA. The CDR3 is 13 residues long. Trimming took 7 bases from V and 2 from J; bases not matched to a gene: 7. DNA for the CDR3: TGCAGCGGAAGACAGGGTTTTAACACTGAAGCTTTCTTT. It yields the protein CSGRQGFNTEAFF.

The gene calls are TRBV7-2 and TRBJ2-1; D perhaps matches TRBD1 (8 bases). This CDR3 is 15 amino acids long. The ends were cut back, 4 bases at V and 4 bases at J, with 14 bases in the middle. CDR1 is SGHTA, CDR2 FQGNSA, per germline. The CDR3 protein is CASSSSQGGYNEQFF. CDR3 in DNA: TGTGCCAGCAGCTCCTCACAGGGGGGGTACAATGAGCAGTTCTTC.

V and J are TRBV28 and TRBJ1-2; 7 bases line up with TRBD1. The CDR3 is 15 amino acids. V lost 6 bases and J lost 5; bases outside the gene matches: 12. Germline CDR1 MDHEN, CDR2 SYDVKM. The CDR3 region has the DNA TGTGCCAGCAGCTCCCCGGGACAGTCGGTTTATGGCTACACCTTC. This encodes CASSSPGQSVYGYTF.

The V gene is TRBV28, the J gene TRBJ2-3; 8 positions agree with TRBD2. The CDR3 sequence is 16 residues long. Germline CDR1 and CDR2: MDHEN and SYDVKM. The trim removed 5 bases at V and 1 base at J, leaving 8 bases unmatched. DNA for the CDR3: TGTGCCAGCAGTGACTTTGGGCGGGGGGGCACAGATACGCAGTATTTT. It is translated as CASSDFGRGGTDTQYF. Complete variable domain (other parts from reference TRBV28 and TRBJ2-3): DVKVTQSSRYLVKRTGEKVFLECVQDMDHENMFWYRQDPGLGLRLIYFSYDVKMKEKGDIPEGYSVSREKKERFSLILESASTNQTSMYLCASSDFGRGGTDTQYFGPGTRLTVL.

The J gene is TRBJ1-2, the V gene TRBV7-8; possibly TRBD1 for D (6 bases). This CDR3 has 16 amino acids. Trimming took off 1 base at V and 5 bases at J, with 17 bases between the two ends. Germline-derived CDR1 and CDR2 are SGHVS and FQNEAQ. The CDR3 nucleotides read TGTGCCAGCAGCTTAGTTGGGGGCAGCCAAAGTTATGGCTACACCTTC. Translating it yields CASSLVGGSQSYGYTF.

This chain connects TRBV5-4 to TRBJ1-4; D perhaps matches TRBD1 (5 bases). The germline V and J ends were trimmed by 1 base and 5 bases, with 12 bases remaining between them. The CDR3 sequence is 15 residues long. The germline CDR1 and CDR2 sequences are SGHNT and YYREEE (reference sequence). The CDR3 nucleotides are TGTGCCAGCAGCTTGCCAGGGAGCCACAATGAAAAACTGTTTTTT. It codes for CASSLPGSHNEKLFF.

This clone was recorded once. This rearrangement joins TRBV19 to TRBJ1-5; 9 bases align to TRBD1. Germline CDR1 LNHDA, CDR2 SQIVND (reference sequence). The CDR3 totals 17 residues. With V trimmed by 0 bases and J by 0 bases, 3 bases remained unmatched. The CDR3: CASSIERTGDSNQPQHF. CDR3 in DNA: TGTGCCAGTAGTATAGAAAGGACAGGGGATAGCAATCAGCCCCAGCATTTT.

This clone was observed once. This chain connects TRBV14 to TRBJ2-1; no reliable D call. The CDR3 totals 12 residues. Germline V lookup: CDR1 SGHDN, CDR2 FVKESK. V was shortened by 0 bases and J by 10 bases, with 7 bases between the two germline ends. The CDR3 loop reads CASSQDTREQFF. Written as DNA, the CDR3 is TGTGCCAGCAGCCAAGATACTCGGGAGCAGTTCTTC.

The chain joins TRBV18 to TRBJ2-7; tentatively, D is TRBD2 (5 bases). The V and J ends lost 0 bases and 7 bases respectively, with 19 bases between them. Germline V gene lookup returns CDR1 KGHSH and CDR2 LQKENI. The CDR3 is 16 amino acids. CDR3 sequence reads: CASSPPSGITTREQYF. DNA of the CDR3: TGTGCCAGCTCACCACCATCCGGGATAACTACGCGGGAGCAGTACTTC. Combining the CDR3 with reference TRBV18 and TRBJ2-7 gives the whole variable domain NAGVMQNPRHLVRRRGQEARLRCSPMKGHSHVYWYRQLPEEGLKFMVYLQKENIIDESGMPKERFSAEFPKEGPSILRIQQVVRGDSAAYFCASSPPSGITTREQYFGPGTRLTVT.

The chain recombines TRBV15 with TRBJ2-1, with D maybe TRBD2 (6 bases). V shed 1 base and J shed 0 bases, with 16 bases lying between them. The CDR3 runs to 18 residues. Germline CDR1 reads LNHNV; CDR2 reads YYDKDF (reference sequence). The CDR3 spells CATSRGPAIGSSYNEQFF. For the CDR3, the DNA is TGTGCCACCAGCAGAGGCCCAGCAATCGGGAGCTCCTACAATGAGCAGTTCTTC.

A note on this clone: This same CDR3 is encoded by further DNA sequences in the sample. V and J are TRBV21-1 and TRBJ1-5; the table assigns TRBD1, which was not confirmed against the DNA. TRBV21-1 is a recognized pseudogene. The CDR3 consists of 18 residues. The CDR3 is CASSKSPQGSVSNQPQHF. CDR3 nucleotides: TGTGCCAGCAGCAAAAGTCCTCAGGGGAGTGTAAGCAATCAGCCCCAGCATTTT.

The V and J genes are TRBV5-1 and TRBJ2-2; no clear D. Germline loops: CDR1 SGHRS, CDR2 YFSETQ. V lost 0 bases, J lost 12 bases, and 12 bases lay in between. CDR3 length: 13 amino acids. Written as DNA, the CDR3 is TGCGCCAGCAGCTTGGGGGATTTAGGCAAGCTGTTTTTT. Amino acid sequence: CASSLGDLGKLFF.

This clone was observed a few times. The CDR3 sequence is CASSRLGSGSEQYF. The CDR3 nucleotides are TGTGCCAGCAGTAGACTAGGCTCGGGGTCGGAGCAGTACTTC. The chain recombines TRBV6-1 with TRBJ2-7; the D gene is possibly TRBD2 (6 bases). Germline loops: CDR1 MNHNS, CDR2 SASEGT. V lost 5 bases and J 7 bases, leaving 18 bases between the germline ends. The CDR3 contains 14 residues.

This rearrangement joins TRBV7-9 to TRBJ1-2; the D is unclear. Trimming cost V 1 base and J 5 bases, with 8 bases left between them. This CDR3 spans 13 amino acids. Germline V gene sequence: CDR1 SEHNR, CDR2 FQNEAQ (reference sequence). The CDR3 sequence is CASSLDGSYGYTF. The CDR3 bases are TGTGCCAGCAGCTTAGACGGGTCGTATGGCTACACCTTC.

This clone was counted once. The rearrangement uses TRBV7-8 and TRBJ2-2, with a possible D match to TRBD2 (6 bases). Trimming removed 8 bases from V and 4 bases from J, with 14 bases in between. Germline V CDR1 and CDR2: SGHVS, FQNEAQ. The CDR3 spans 14 residues. CDR3 residues: CASEVTGVTGELFF. The CDR3 DNA is TGTGCCAGCGAGGTGACGGGGGTCACCGGGGAGCTGTTTTTT.

The chain recombines TRBV5-1 with TRBJ1-1; 7 bases fit TRBD1. CDR1 is SGHRS and CDR2 is YFSETQ in the germline V gene. CDR3 length: 16 residues. J lost 2 bases, V lost 0 bases, and 7 bases had no gene match. The CDR3 sequence: CASSLARGTENTEAFF. CDR3 in DNA: TGCGCCAGCAGCTTGGCCAGAGGGACAGAAAACACTGAAGCTTTCTTT.

This clone appeared once. This sequence joins TRBV5-1 and TRBJ2-3; 11 bases agree with TRBD2. This CDR3 region has 17 residues. Trimming removed 0 bases from V and 1 base from J; junction bases left unmatched: 4. From germline, CDR1 is SGHRS and CDR2 YFSETQ. CDR3 nucleotides: TGCGCCAGCAGCTTGGGACTAGCGGGGACCGGCACAGATACGCAGTATTTT. Protein product: CASSLGLAGTGTDTQYF. Based on the CDR3 plus reference TRBV5-1 and TRBJ2-3, the full variable domain is KAGVTQTPRYLIKTRGQQVTLSCSPISGHRSVSWYQQTPGQGLQFLFEYFSETQRNKGNFPGRFSGRQFSNSRSEMNVSTLELGDSALYLCASSLGLAGTGTDTQYFGPGTRLTVL.

This clone came up a few times. The rearrangement joins TRBV6-1 to TRBJ2-7; D assignment may be TRBD1 or TRBD2 (5 bases each). Trimming took off 7 bases at V and 7 bases at J, with 23 bases between the two ends. This CDR3 is built from 15 residues. In germline, CDR1 is MNHNS, CDR2 SASEGT. The DNA for the CDR3 is TGTGCCAGCACCCCCGGGCCGGGACCCTCGGGGGAGCAGTACTTC. The encoded protein is CASTPGPGPSGEQYF.

This chain uses TRBV19 with TRBJ1-1, with D tentatively TRBD1 (5 bases). The CDR3 contains 14 residues. Germline V gene sequence: CDR1 LNHDA, CDR2 SQIVND (reference sequence). Trimming shortened V by 6 bases and J by 5 bases, and 16 bases separated the two germline ends. For the CDR3, the DNA is TGTGCCAGTAGCCCGATCCAGGGTAGGACTGAAGCTTTCTTT. This sequence encodes CASSPIQGRTEAFF.

This rearrangement joins TRBV10-3 to TRBJ1-1, with unresolved D. CDR1 and CDR2 from the germline V gene are ENHRY and SYGVKD. The CDR3 runs to 13 residues. V lost 10 bases to trimming and J lost 1 base, with 13 bases between them. CDR3 nucleotide sequence: TGTGCCACCGGAGCCCAGGAGAACACTGAAGCTTTCTTT. Residues: CATGAQENTEAFF.

This clone came up a few times. The chain links TRBV30 to TRBJ2-3; D uncertain. Germline V CDR1 and CDR2: GTSNPN, SVGIG (reference sequence). The CDR3 length is 14 residues. V was clipped by 1 base and J by 0 bases, with 8 bases between them. CDR3 residues: CAWSETVSTDTQYF. CDR3 nucleotide sequence: TGTGCCTGGAGTGAAACGGTTAGCACAGATACGCAGTATTTT.

J is TRBJ1-1 and V is TRBV5-5, with D perhaps TRBD1 (6 bases). This CDR3 spans 14 amino acids. Germline loops: CDR1 SGHKS, CDR2 YYEKEE (reference sequence). V lost 2 bases and J 4 bases, leaving 12 bases between the germline ends. CDR3 amino acids: CASSLQGMGTEAFF. CDR3 coding DNA: TGTGCCAGCAGCTTACAGGGAATGGGCACTGAAGCTTTCTTT. The full variable domain, its missing parts supplied by reference TRBV5-5 and TRBJ1-1, is DAGVTQSPTHLIKTRGQQVTLRCSPISGHKSVSWYQQVLGQGPQFIFQYYEKEERGRGNFPDRFSARQFPNYSSELNVNALLLGDSALYLCASSLQGMGTEAFFGQGTRLTVV.

Concerning this clone: The same CDR3 arises from other DNA sequences in this sample as well. This chain connects TRBV7-2 to TRBJ2-7; TRBD1 aligns across 8 bases. CDR3 length equals 16 residues. Germline assignment: CDR1 SGHTA and CDR2 FQGNSA. The J segment lost 6 bases and the V segment lost 2 bases, leaving 12 bases of the junction unmatched. The CDR3 protein is CASSLRPGQGRGEQYF. The DNA for the CDR3 is TGTGCCAGCAGCTTACGCCCCGGACAGGGTCGTGGCGAGCAGTACTTC. Drawing the rest from reference TRBV7-2 and TRBJ2-7, the complete variable domain is GAGVSQSPSNKVTEKGKDVELRCDPISGHTALYWYRQSLGQGLEFLIYFQGNSAPDKSGLPSDRFSAERTGGSVSTLTIQRTQQEDSAVYLCASSLRPGQGRGEQYFGPGTRLTVT.

The chain recombines TRBV5-1 with TRBJ2-1; TRBD1 matches at 9 bases. V lost 1 base to trimming and J lost 8 bases; unmatched junction nucleotides: 7. This CDR3 is 15 amino acids long. The germline V gene has CDR1 SGHRS and CDR2 YFSETQ. CDR3 region: CASSLYGTGIDEQFF. The CDR3 nucleotides are TGCGCCAGCAGCTTGTATGGGACAGGGATTGATGAGCAGTTCTTC.

V and J are TRBV5-1 and TRBJ2-3; D possibly corresponds to TRBD1 (6 bases). The CDR3 spans 13 residues. CDR1 SGHRS and CDR2 YFSETQ come from the germline V gene. Trimming cost V 4 bases and J 10 bases, with 16 bases left between them. The DNA of the CDR3 is TGCGCCAGCAGCCCGGTGGTTAGGGGGTCGCAGTATTTT. It specifies CASSPVVRGSQYF.

The chain couples TRBV4-3 to TRBJ2-6, with TRBD2 as a possible D gene (6 bases). This CDR3 is built from 14 residues. Germline assignment: CDR1 LGHNA and CDR2 YSLEER. V lost 4 bases and J 2 bases, leaving 6 bases between the germline ends. CDR3 amino acids: CASSRGAGANVLTF. The CDR3 DNA reads TGCGCCAGCAGCCGGGGGGCTGGGGCCAACGTCCTGACTTTC.

The chain employs TRBV9 and TRBJ1-3; 8 nucleotides agree with TRBD1. V lost 3 bases to trimming and J lost 0 bases; unmatched junction nucleotides: 5. CDR1 and CDR2 (germline): SGDLS, YYNGEE. CDR3 length equals 16 residues. In nucleotides, the CDR3 is TGTGCCAGCAGCGGACGGACAGGGATCTCTGGAAACACCATATATTTT. Its protein product is CASSGRTGISGNTIYF. The whole variable domain, filled in from reference TRBV9 and TRBJ1-3, reads DSGVTQTPKHLITATGQRVTLRCSPRSGDLSVYWYQQSLDQGLQFLIQYYNGEERAKGNILERFSAQQFPDLHSELNLSSLELGDSALYFCASSGRTGISGNTIYFGEGSWLTVV.